This entry concerns a single TCR beta chain. The length of the CDR3 is 15 residues. Germline CDR1 LNHDA, CDR2 SQIVND (reference sequence). V lost 5 bases, J lost 0 bases, and 13 bases lay in between. This entry comes from a study of shared clonotypes between healthy human individuals. In the study's own analysis: ImmunoSEQ output lacked quality scores and full-length reads, limiting matched filtering. Profiling relied on immunoSEQ multiplex PCR, and the TCRdb table lists in-frame clones only, not all of them. The DNA was the basis for D and trimming; V, J and clone size are from that table. The sample shows about 1.1 million clones, approximately 80% of them seen only once. Study donors comprised healthy, HIV-negative adults devoid of recent acute infection or vaccination.

Sequenced: memory CD4+ T cells from PBMCs. Subset meaning: CD45RA-negative fraction. The rearrangement uses TRBV19 and TRBJ1-2, with D possibly TRBD1 on 6 matching bases. The receptor comes from a man between 18 and 35 years old in good health. Some clones in this sample may be carry-over from other donors' samples. The CDR3 bases are TGTGCCAGTAGTCCCACGGACAGAGCTAACTATGGCTACACCTTC. Its translation is CASSPTDRANYGYTF.